Listed here is a single TCR beta chain. The antigen remains unidentified. The data are from a study of monozygotic twins with inflammatory bowel disease. Overall study results and limits: IBD patients shared fewer clonotypes with others than healthy twins, especially with disease activity. Telling different T cell subtypes apart from each other was not possible. Patient-to-patient differences in immunosuppressive treatment may have added variability to the repertoires.

This CDR3 spans 16 amino acids. Germline V lookup: CDR1 SGHRS, CDR2 YFSETQ. For each CDR3 protein, TCRdb gives one entry from its re-call of the 5' RACE reads, without DNA. The sample holds 300,000 to 400,000 distinct CDR3 sequences. This rearrangement joins TRBV5-1 to TRBJ2-3; TCRdb proposes TRBD2, but this gene call is untestable without DNA. Sequencing was performed on blood. The TCR sequence derives from a human donor with ulcerative colitis or Crohn's disease, or a healthy co-twin of an affected twin (not recorded which). The CDR3 protein is CASSFGGTLKADTQYF.